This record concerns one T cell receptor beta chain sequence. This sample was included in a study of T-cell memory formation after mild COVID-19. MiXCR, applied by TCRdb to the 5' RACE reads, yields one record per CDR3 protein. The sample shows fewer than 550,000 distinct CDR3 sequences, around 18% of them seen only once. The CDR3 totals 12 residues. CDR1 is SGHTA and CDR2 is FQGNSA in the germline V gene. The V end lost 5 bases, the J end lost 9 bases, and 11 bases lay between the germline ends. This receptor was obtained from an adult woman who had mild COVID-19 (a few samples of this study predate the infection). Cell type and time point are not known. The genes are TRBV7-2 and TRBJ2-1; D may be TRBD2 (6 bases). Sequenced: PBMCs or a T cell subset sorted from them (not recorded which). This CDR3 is CASSRGGVEQFF. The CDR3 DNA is TGTGCCAGCAGCCGCGGCGGGGTTGAGCAGTTCTTC.